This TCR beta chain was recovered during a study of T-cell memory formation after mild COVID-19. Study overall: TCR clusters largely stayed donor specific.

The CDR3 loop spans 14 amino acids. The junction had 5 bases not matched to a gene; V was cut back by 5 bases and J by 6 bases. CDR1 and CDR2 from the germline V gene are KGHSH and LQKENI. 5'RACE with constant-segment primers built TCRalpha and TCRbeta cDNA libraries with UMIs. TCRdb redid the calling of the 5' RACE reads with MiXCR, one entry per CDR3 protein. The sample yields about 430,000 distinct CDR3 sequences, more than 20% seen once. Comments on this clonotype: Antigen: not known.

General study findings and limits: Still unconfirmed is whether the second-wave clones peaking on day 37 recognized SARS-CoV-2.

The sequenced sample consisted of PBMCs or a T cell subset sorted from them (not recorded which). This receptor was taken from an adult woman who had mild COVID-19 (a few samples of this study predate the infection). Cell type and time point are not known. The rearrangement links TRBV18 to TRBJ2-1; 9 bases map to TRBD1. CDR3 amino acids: CASSSDRGPNEQFF. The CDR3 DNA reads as TGTGCCAGCTCATCGGACAGGGGACCCAATGAGCAGTTCTTC.